This T cell receptor beta chain appears in the sequencing data of a study of shared clonotypes between healthy human individuals. The assay was immunoSEQ multiplex PCR, and TCRdb's table has in-frame clones only and misses some. Of about 380,000 clones in the sample, 96% were seen once. Each CD8 memory set brought CD45RO+ cells together with CCR7-negative CD45RA+ TemRA cells. The V gene lost 4 bases and the J gene lost 4 bases, with 10 bases spanning the gap. CDR1 SQVTM and CDR2 ANQGSEA come from the germline V gene. CDR3 length: 12 residues. A remark on this clone: Antigen: not known.

Broader study findings: Sharing across four donors was highest in naive CD4 (around 5%) and lowest in memory CD8 (0.4%).

This chain uses TRBV29-1 with TRBJ1-2; D gene uncertain. The sequence was collected from a man aged 30 to 45 in good health. Material: memory CD8+ T cells sorted from blood. Subset denoted: CD45RO+ cells pooled with CCR7-negative TemRA cells. The CDR3 spells CSVGWQFYGYTF. DNA of the CDR3: TGCAGCGTTGGATGGCAGTTCTATGGCTACACCTTC.